This record looks at one T cell receptor beta chain sequence and its context. What it binds is not known. The data stem from a study of OX40 agonist ivuxolimab in advanced cancers. Study details: Ivuxolimab, which is an agonistic anti-OX40 (CD134) antibody, was administered to the patients. All patients had ivuxolimab intravenously every 2 weeks at 0.01 to 10 mg/kg.

Repertoires were generated with immunoSEQ multiplex PCR, while TCRdb's copy carries only in-frame clones and drops some. The sample contains around 50,000 clones, 87% of which appear only once. J was trimmed by 1 base and V by 7 bases; bases with no gene match: 4. The CDR3 consists of 14 residues. Germline V gives CDR1 MNHNY, CDR2 SVGAGI (reference sequence). General observations from the study: By week 6 at 0.1 to 3.0 mg/kg, blood CD4+ and CD8+ T cells had expanded clonally.

J is TRBJ2-1 and V is TRBV6-6, with 7 nucleotides matching TRBD1. The specimen was CD4+ or CD8+ T cells sorted from blood, collected in a trial of the OX40 agonist ivuxolimab. This TCR derives from an adult with an advanced solid tumor such as melanoma, head and neck, liver or kidney cancer. CDR3 in amino acids: CASTPGGSYNEQFF. The CDR3 bases are TGTGCCAGCACCCCAGGGGGATCCTACAATGAGCAGTTCTTC.